This T cell receptor beta chain was observed in a study of type 1 and type 2 diabetes patients. Study-wide context: Across the study, about 19,000,000 paired-end reads were produced. Study-wide findings and caveats: Type 2 diabetes patients had few highly-expanded CD4+ clones, median one. Type 2 diabetes repertoires were more diverse than type 1 diabetes repertoires.

Each diabetic donor fulfilled classification criteria for either type 1 or type 2. PCR was run on genomic DNA. A primer set of 30 forward and 13 reverse primers amplified the CDR3. MiXCR, applied by TCRdb to the multiplex PCR reads, yields one record per CDR3 protein. The data show fewer than 300,000 distinct CDR3 sequences, around 47% seen once. Germline V CDR1 and CDR2: SNHLY, FYNNEI. The CDR3 is 15 amino acids. The V gene lost 2 bases and the J gene lost 3 bases, with 12 bases spanning the gap. This clonotype was detected only a few times. Its antigen is not identified. The sequenced sample was peripheral blood mononuclear cells (PBMCs). The chain links TRBV2 to TRBJ2-3; tentatively, D is TRBD1 or TRBD2 (5 bases each). This TCR was sampled from a man aged 18 to 30 with type 2 diabetes. The CDR3: CASSELGAGTDTQYF. The CDR3, as DNA: TGTGCCAGCAGTGAACTCGGGGCGGGTACAGATACGCAGTATTTT.